The next 10 T cell receptor beta chains were all read from a single sample in a study of identical twins. TCRdb fed the 5' RACE reads into MiXCR, producing one record per CDR3 protein. The sample lists about 390,000 distinct CDR3 sequences, 9% to 10% occurring once. Material for sequencing was naive T cells sorted from blood. The receptors stem from a woman aged 50 to 65 in good health.

The CDR3 spells CASSDQWELAGEQYV. CDR3 in DNA: TGTGCCAGCAGTGATCAGTGGGAACTAGCGGGCGAGCAGTACGTC. V is TRBV2 and J is TRBJ2-7; 9 bases match TRBD2. This CDR3 is 15 amino acids long. Losses at the gene ends were 3 bases for V and 6 bases for J; bases not matched to a gene: 9. Germline CDR1 SNHLY, CDR2 FYNNEI.

CDR3 nucleotides: TGCAGTGCTCGACAATCTGGACCTGAAGCTTTCTTT. Protein: CSARQSGPEAFF. The rearrangement links TRBV20-1 to TRBJ1-1; D gene unclear. V shed 5 bases and J shed 6 bases, with 13 bases lying between them. Germline values: CDR1 DFQATT, CDR2 SNEGSKA (reference sequence). The CDR3 is made up of 12 amino acids.

The table lists this clonotype with many counts. This chain joins TRBV12-3 or TRBV12-4 and TRBJ1-2; unclear D gene. The CDR3 has 13 residues. Trimming took off 5 bases at V and 4 bases at J, with 11 bases between the two ends. The CDR3 DNA reads as TGTGCCAGCAGTCCCCCGAGCAGCTATGGCTACACCTTC. Translation: CASSPPSSYGYTF.

This clonotype was found many times. The chain has TRBV7-9 and TRBJ2-1; 7 bases match TRBD1. Germline CDR1 reads SEHNR; CDR2 reads FQNEAQ (reference sequence). V lost 2 bases to trimming and J lost 7 bases; unmatched junction nucleotides: 2. This CDR3 is built from 13 residues. As DNA, the CDR3 is TGTGCCAGCAGCTTACCGACAGGGAATGAGCAGTTCTTC. It yields the protein CASSLPTGNEQFF.

The CDR3 DNA is TGTGCCAGTACTCAGGGCGGTGATGAGCAGTTCTTC. The encoded protein is CASTQGGDEQFF. J is TRBJ2-1 and V is TRBV19; the D gene is possibly TRBD1 (5 bases). Per the germline V gene, CDR1 is LNHDA and CDR2 is SQIVND (reference sequence). This CDR3 is built from 12 residues. Trimming removed 7 bases at V and 8 bases at J, with 12 bases between.

Comments on this clonotype: A read error may explain this, as a much larger clone is one base away. V gene TRBV19 combines with J gene TRBJ1-5, with D possibly being TRBD1 (5 bases). This CDR3 has 14 residues. Germline V lookup: CDR1 LNHDA, CDR2 SQIVND (reference sequence). CDR3 sequence reads: CVSSIRDSNQPQHF. For the CDR3, the DNA is TGTGTCAGTAGTATCCGGGACAGCAATCAGCCCCAGCATTTT.

This clonotype has only a few counts. The chain joins TRBV15 to TRBJ1-2; D perhaps matches TRBD1 (6 bases). Germline V CDR1 and CDR2: LNHNV, YYDKDF (reference sequence). V was pared by 6 bases and J by 8 bases, with 16 bases between. CDR3 size: 13 residues. CDR3 DNA: TGTGCCACCAGGGGGGTACAGGGTTACGGCTACACCTTC. Translating it yields CATRGVQGYGYTF.

This clonotype was counted only a few times. The V call is TRBV4-1, the J call TRBJ2-7; D ambiguous. Germline V gene sequence: CDR1 MGHRA, CDR2 YSYEKL. V gave up 2 bases and J gave up 3 bases, with 8 bases separating them. The CDR3 runs 13 residues. The CDR3 DNA follows: TGCGCCAGCAGCCAATCTCCCGTCTACGAGCAGTACGTC. As protein: CASSQSPVYEQYV.

This clonotype was detected ten times or more. The V and J genes are TRBV27 and TRBJ1-5; TRBD1 matches at 11 bases. After removal of 5 bases from V and 5 bases from J, the junction contained 2 bases not matched to a gene. This CDR3 is built from 14 residues. CDR1 is MNHEY and CDR2 is SMNVEV in the germline V gene (reference sequence). CDR3 bases: TGTGCCAGCAGTCGGACAGGGGGCCATCAGCCCCAGCATTTT. The encoded protein is CASSRTGGHQPQHF.

In its sample, this clonotype was seen many times. The chain employs TRBV9 and TRBJ2-1; D call uncertain. The CDR3 consists of 15 residues. In germline, CDR1 is SGDLS, CDR2 YYNGEE. V was cut by 0 bases and J by 9 bases, with 16 bases left in between. CDR3 in DNA: TGTGCCAGCAGCGTAGGAGTAATCCCTCCCGCTGAGCAGTTCTTC. Translation gives CASSVGVIPPAEQFF.